Reported below is one TCR beta chain. This entry belongs to a study of control samples from healthy donors and cancer patients. Here immunoSEQ multiplex PCR was the method, and the copy in TCRdb shows in-frame clones only, minus some. The sample carries about 85,000 clones, over 85% recorded once. The CDR3 spans 15 residues. V shed 4 bases and J 1 base; nucleotides not matched to a gene: 5. Germline values: CDR1 KGHDR, CDR2 SFDVKD. This TCR was recovered from a man aged 45-60 years in good health. Sequences were obtained from blood. The chain links TRBV24-1 to TRBJ1-1; 7 nucleotides align to TRBD1. The CDR3 DNA reads TGTGCCACCAGTGACCACAGGGGTCGGAACACTGAAGCTTTCTTT. Translating it yields CATSDHRGRNTEAFF.